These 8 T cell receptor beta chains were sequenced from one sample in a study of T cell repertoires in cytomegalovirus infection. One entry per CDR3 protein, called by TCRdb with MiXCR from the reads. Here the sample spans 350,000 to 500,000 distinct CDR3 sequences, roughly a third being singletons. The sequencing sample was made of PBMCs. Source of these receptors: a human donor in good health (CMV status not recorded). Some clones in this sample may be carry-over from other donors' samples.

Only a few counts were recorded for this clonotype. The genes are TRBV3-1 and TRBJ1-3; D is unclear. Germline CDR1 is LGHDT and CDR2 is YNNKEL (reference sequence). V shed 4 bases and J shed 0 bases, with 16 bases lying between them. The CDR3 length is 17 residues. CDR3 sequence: CASSRQMSSRSGNTIYF. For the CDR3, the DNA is TGTGCCAGCAGCCGGCAGATGAGCAGCCGCTCTGGAAACACCATATATTTT.

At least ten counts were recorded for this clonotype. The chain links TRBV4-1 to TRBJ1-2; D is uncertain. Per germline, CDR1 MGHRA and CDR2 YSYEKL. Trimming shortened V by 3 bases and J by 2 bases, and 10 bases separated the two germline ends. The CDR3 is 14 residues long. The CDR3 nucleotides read TGCGCCAGCAGCCAGATGGACGACAACTATGGCTACACCTTC. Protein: CASSQMDDNYGYTF.

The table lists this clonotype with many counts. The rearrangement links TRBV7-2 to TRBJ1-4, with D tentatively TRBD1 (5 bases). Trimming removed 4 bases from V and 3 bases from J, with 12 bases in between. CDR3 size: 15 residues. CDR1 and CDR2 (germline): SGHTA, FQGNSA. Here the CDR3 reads CASSSTVGANEKLFF. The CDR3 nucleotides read TGTGCCAGCAGCTCCACAGTAGGGGCTAATGAAAAACTGTTTTTT.

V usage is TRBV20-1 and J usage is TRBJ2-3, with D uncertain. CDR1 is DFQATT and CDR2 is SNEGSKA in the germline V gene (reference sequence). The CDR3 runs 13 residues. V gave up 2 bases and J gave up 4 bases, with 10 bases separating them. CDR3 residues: CSARPGIADTQYF. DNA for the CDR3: TGCAGTGCTAGACCCGGTATCGCAGATACGCAGTATTTT.

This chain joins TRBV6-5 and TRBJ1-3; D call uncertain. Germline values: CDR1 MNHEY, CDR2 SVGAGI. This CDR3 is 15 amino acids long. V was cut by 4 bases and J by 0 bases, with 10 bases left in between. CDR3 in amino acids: CASSSRTTSGNTIYF. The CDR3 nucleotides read TGTGCCAGCAGTTCCCGGACCACCTCTGGAAACACCATATATTTT.

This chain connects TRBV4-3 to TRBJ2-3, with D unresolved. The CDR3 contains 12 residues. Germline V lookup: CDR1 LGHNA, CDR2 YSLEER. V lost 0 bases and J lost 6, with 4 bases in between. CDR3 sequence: CASSQESDTQYF. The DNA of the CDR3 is TGCGCCAGCAGCCAAGAATCCGATACGCAGTATTTT.

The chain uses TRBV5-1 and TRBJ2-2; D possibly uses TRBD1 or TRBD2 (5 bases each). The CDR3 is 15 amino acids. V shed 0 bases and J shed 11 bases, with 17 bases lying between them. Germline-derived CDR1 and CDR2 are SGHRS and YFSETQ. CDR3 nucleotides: TGCGCCAGCAGCTTGGGCCAGGGATTACCGGGAGAGCTGTTTTTT. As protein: CASSLGQGLPGELFF.

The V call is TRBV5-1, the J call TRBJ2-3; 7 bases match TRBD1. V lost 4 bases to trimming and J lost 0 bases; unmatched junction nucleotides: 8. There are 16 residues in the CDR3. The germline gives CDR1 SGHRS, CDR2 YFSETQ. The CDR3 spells CASSPQAQGSTDTQYF. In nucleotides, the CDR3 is TGCGCCAGCAGCCCCCAGGCACAGGGGAGCACAGATACGCAGTATTTT.